This TCR beta chain was retrieved from a study of blood T cell repertoires in COVID-19. Under the authors' procedure: Using reference gene primer amplification, nucleated cell counts were estimated. The assay was immunoSEQ multiplex PCR, and TCRdb's table has in-frame clones only and misses some. Clonal size and the V and J genes are those of that table, whereas D and trimming came from the DNA. Here the sample spans under 200,000 clones, around 85% being singletons. The CDR3 sequence is 12 residues long. Germline V gene sequence: CDR1 SGHAT, CDR2 FQNNGV. After removal of 6 bases from V and 9 bases from J, the junction contained 5 bases not matched to a gene.

Sequencing was carried out using peripheral blood. The sequence was collected from a woman aged 55 to 70 with COVID-19, enrolled during active disease. V and J are TRBV11-2 and TRBJ2-1; 7 positions agree with TRBD2. CDR3: CASRTWEGEQFF. The CDR3 region has the DNA TGTGCCAGCAGAACTTGGGAGGGTGAGCAGTTCTTC.